The 18 T cell receptor beta chains below come from one sample, sequenced in a study of blood T cell repertoires in COVID-19. Profiled with immunoSEQ multiplex PCR; TCRdb holds only in-frame clones, not every one. The sample consists of more than 250,000 clones, around 90% of them appearing once. The sequenced sample consisted of peripheral blood. The receptor source for this set is a man between 45 and 60 years old with active or convalescent COVID-19.

J is TRBJ2-6 and V is TRBV7-3; 7 bases are a match to TRBD1. The CDR3 length is 18 residues. Trimming took 5 bases from V and 0 from J; bases not matched to a gene: 10. Per the germline V gene, CDR1 is SGHTA and CDR2 is FQGTGA. The CDR3 bases are TGTGCCAGCAGCACCGGACAGGTCCTGGGCTCTGGGGCCAACGTCCTGACTTTC. The encoded protein is CASSTGQVLGSGANVLTF.

This chain joins TRBV28 and TRBJ1-5; 7 positions match TRBD1. The CDR3 consists of 16 residues. Germline V gene sequence: CDR1 MDHEN, CDR2 SYDVKM. With V trimmed by 5 bases and J by 7 bases, 14 bases remained unmatched. The CDR3 nucleotides read TGTGCCAGCAGTGATGGCGCAGGGGGGTACGGGCAGCCCCAGCATTTT. Translating it yields CASSDGAGGYGQPQHF.

This clone was picked up a small number of times. The V and J genes are TRBV27 and TRBJ1-6, with D possibly being TRBD1 (5 bases). CDR3 length equals 13 residues. The ends were cut back, 5 bases at V and 10 bases at J, with 12 bases in the middle. The V gene's germline CDR1 is MNHEY and CDR2 SMNVEV (reference sequence). The CDR3 nucleotides are TGTGCCAGCAGTGGCCAGGGCCCATCACCCCTCCACTTT. This codes for CASSGQGPSPLHF.

This clone was observed a handful of times. The J gene is TRBJ1-2, the V gene TRBV5-6, with D tentatively TRBD1 (6 bases). Germline-derived CDR1 and CDR2 are SGHDT and YYEEEE. This CDR3 spans 15 amino acids. The V and J ends lost 0 bases and 8 bases respectively, with 17 bases between them. The DNA for the CDR3 is TGTGCCAGCAGCTTGGGAGGGACAAACTACGCGGGCTACACCTTC. This sequence encodes CASSLGGTNYAGYTF.

This chain joins TRBV12-3 or TRBV12-4 and TRBJ2-7; D might be TRBD2 (5 bases). Trimming took 4 bases from V and 1 from J, leaving 8 bases between them. The CDR3 contains 13 residues. The CDR3 loop is CASSSGISYEQYF. The CDR3 region has the DNA TGTGCCAGCAGTTCCGGGATTTCCTACGAGCAGTACTTC.

The chain employs TRBV5-1 and TRBJ1-6; 7 positions agree with TRBD1. Trimming took 0 bases from V and 9 from J; bases not matched to a gene: 9. Germline V CDR1 and CDR2: SGHRS, YFSETQ. The CDR3 is 16 residues long. Here the CDR3 reads CASSLDKWTGSSPLHF. The CDR3 nucleotides are TGCGCCAGCAGCTTGGATAAGTGGACAGGTTCTTCACCCCTCCACTTT.

V gene TRBV7-9 combines with J gene TRBJ2-1, with 9 bases aligning to TRBD1. After removal of 1 base from V and 1 base from J, the junction contained 8 bases not matched to a gene. The CDR3 spans 18 residues. Germline CDR1 reads SEHNR; CDR2 reads FQNEAQ (reference sequence). The CDR3 is CASSLGPGQGGSYNEQFF. In DNA form, the CDR3 reads TGTGCCAGCAGCTTAGGTCCGGGACAGGGAGGTTCCTACAATGAGCAGTTCTTC. The full variable domain, completed using reference TRBV7-9 and TRBJ2-1, is DTGVSQNPRHKITKRGQNVTFRCDPISEHNRLYWYRQTLGQGPEFLTYFQNEAQLEKSRLLSDRFSAERPKGSFSTLEIQRTEQGDSAMYLCASSLGPGQGGSYNEQFFGPGTRLTVL.

Only a few counts were recorded for this clone. The rearrangement uses TRBV5-5 and TRBJ1-4, with D possibly matching TRBD1 (6 bases). The CDR3 totals 15 residues. V lost 5 bases and J 3 bases, leaving 14 bases between the germline ends. Looked up from germline, CDR1 is SGHKS and CDR2 is YYEKEE (reference sequence). The DNA of the CDR3 is TGTGCCAGCAGTTCCACACAGGGAGCTAATGAAAAACTGTTTTTT. Its translation is CASSSTQGANEKLFF.

The chain combines TRBV11-2 with TRBJ2-7; the D gene is possibly TRBD1 (6 bases). The CDR3 sequence is 14 residues long. Germline lookup yields CDR1 SGHAT and CDR2 FQNNGV. Trimming left V 4 bases short and J 0 bases short, with 10 bases between. In nucleotides, the CDR3 is TGTGCCAGCAGCTCCTGGGACATCTCCTACGAGCAGTACTTC. Translated, it gives CASSSWDISYEQYF.

This chain connects TRBV4-2 to TRBJ2-4, with 7 bases lining up with TRBD1. The junction had 7 bases not matched to a gene; V was cut back by 1 base and J by 7 bases. Germline V lookup: CDR1 LGHNA, CDR2 YNFKEQ. There are 15 residues in the CDR3. The CDR3 reads CASSQGTGSDNIQYF. Written as DNA, the CDR3 is TGTGCCAGCAGCCAAGGGACAGGCTCGGACAACATTCAGTACTTC.

The chain combines TRBV5-6 with TRBJ2-1; tentatively, D is TRBD1 (5 bases). The CDR3 is 14 amino acids. Trimming left V 2 bases short and J 5 bases short, with 11 bases between. Germline assignment: CDR1 SGHDT and CDR2 YYEEEE. The CDR3 loop reads CASSLWSGNNEQFF. The CDR3 nucleotides are TGTGCCAGCAGCTTATGGTCAGGGAACAATGAGCAGTTCTTC.

V is TRBV5-4 and J is TRBJ2-3; 8 bases line up with TRBD2. Per germline, CDR1 SGHNT and CDR2 YYREEE (reference sequence). This CDR3 has 16 amino acids. Unmatched junction bases numbered 4, after V lost 1 base and J lost 0 bases. The CDR3: CASSLKLAGSTDTQYF. CDR3 DNA sequence: TGTGCCAGCAGCTTGAAATTAGCGGGGAGCACAGATACGCAGTATTTT.

The chain uses TRBV6-6 and TRBJ1-5, with D possibly matching TRBD1 (5 bases). CDR3 length: 15 residues. Trimming pared 2 bases from V and 0 bases from J, leaving 8 bases between. Looked up from germline, CDR1 is MNHNY and CDR2 is SVGAGI (reference sequence). The CDR3 loop reads CASSYGGNSNQPQHF. CDR3 nucleotide sequence: TGTGCCAGCAGTTACGGGGGGAATAGCAATCAGCCCCAGCATTTT.

V gene TRBV10-3 combines with J gene TRBJ1-1; no clear D. Per germline, CDR1 ENHRY and CDR2 SYGVKD. CDR3 length: 12 amino acids. V lost 5 bases and J 0 bases, leaving 4 bases between the germline ends. The CDR3 protein is CAISRLNTEAFF. The CDR3, as DNA: TGTGCCATCAGTCGGTTGAACACTGAAGCTTTCTTT.

J is TRBJ2-1 and V is TRBV7-9, with TRBD2 as a possible D gene (6 bases). Trimming took 0 bases from V and 4 from J, leaving 10 bases between them. The CDR3 spans 15 residues. Germline V lookup: CDR1 SEHNR, CDR2 FQNEAQ (reference sequence). CDR3 amino acids: CASSLAGSGYNEQFF. The DNA for the CDR3 is TGTGCCAGCAGCTTAGCCGGGAGCGGATACAATGAGCAGTTCTTC.

The chain is built from TRBV20-1 and TRBJ1-5, with D maybe TRBD1 (5 bases). V dropped 3 bases and J dropped 7 bases, with 19 bases sitting between them. The CDR3 spans 15 residues. The germline gives CDR1 DFQATT, CDR2 SNEGSKA (reference sequence). For the CDR3, the DNA is TGCAGTGCTAGTCCCCAGGGTAGTGGGGAACAGCCCCAGCATTTT. Residues: CSASPQGSGEQPQHF.

This chain connects TRBV7-3 to TRBJ2-1, with 9 bases that match TRBD1. V shed 5 bases, J shed 13 bases, and the junction held 18 bases outside the gene matches. CDR1 and CDR2 from the germline V gene are SGHTA and FQGTGA. The CDR3 totals 16 residues. CDR3 region: CASSHRRDRATRAQFF. For the CDR3, the DNA is TGTGCCAGCAGCCACCGCCGGGACAGGGCGACGCGGGCCCAGTTCTTC.

This clone appeared a single time. The CDR3 region has the DNA TGTGCCACCAGCAGAGAGAGGACATCCTACGAGCAGTACTTC. Protein sequence: CATSRERTSYEQYF. This chain uses TRBV15 with TRBJ2-7; D might be TRBD1 (5 bases). The CDR3 has 14 residues. The germline V gene encodes CDR1 LNHNV and CDR2 YYDKDF (reference sequence). Trimming left V 0 bases short and J 1 base short, with 7 bases between.